This T cell receptor beta chain emerged from a study of T cell responses to AZD1222 COVID-19 vaccine. CDR1 is SEHNR and CDR2 is FQNEAQ in the germline V gene (reference sequence). CDR3 length: 14 residues. V lost 1 base, J lost 10 bases, and 14 bases lay in between. TCRdb keeps only in-frame clones here, not all; method: immunoSEQ multiplex PCR. The sample records some 180,000 clones, 94% being singletons. Study results and limitations: Baseline seropositivity occurred in only a handful of AZD1222 recipients.

Investigators merged groups given second doses at roughly 4 or roughly 12 weeks. Of note for this clone: The antigen is not known.

The sample in question was peripheral blood, obtained 28 days after the second AZD1222 dose. The sequence derives from an adult who received the AZD1222 COVID-19 vaccine. The chain has TRBV7-9 and TRBJ2-1; D is unresolved. DNA for the CDR3: TGTGCCAGCAGCTTAGAGAAGGGTCCCCGGGAGCAGTTCTTC. Protein product: CASSLEKGPREQFF.